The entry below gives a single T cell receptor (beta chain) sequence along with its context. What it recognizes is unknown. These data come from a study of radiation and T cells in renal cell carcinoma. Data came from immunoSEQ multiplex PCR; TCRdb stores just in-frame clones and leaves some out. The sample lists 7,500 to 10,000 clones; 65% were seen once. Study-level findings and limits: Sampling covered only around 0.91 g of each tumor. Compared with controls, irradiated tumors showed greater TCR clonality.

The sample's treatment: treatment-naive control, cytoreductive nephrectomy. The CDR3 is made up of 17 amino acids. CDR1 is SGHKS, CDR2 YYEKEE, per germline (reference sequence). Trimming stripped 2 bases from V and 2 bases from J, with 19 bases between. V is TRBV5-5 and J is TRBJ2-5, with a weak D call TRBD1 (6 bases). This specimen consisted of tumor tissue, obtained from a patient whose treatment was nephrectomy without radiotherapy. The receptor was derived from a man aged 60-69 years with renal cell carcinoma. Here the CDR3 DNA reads TGTGCCAGCAGCTTCAGGGGACGGGGCGTCGGGCAAGAGACCCAGTACTTC. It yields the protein CASSFRGRGVGQETQYF.